The rows below give T cell receptor beta chains drawn from one sample of a study of T cell repertoires in aging, cancer and after chemotherapy. TCRdb redid the calling of the multiplex PCR reads with MiXCR, one entry per CDR3 protein. The data contain some 250 distinct CDR3 sequences, roughly a fifth of them singletons. The sample consisted of blood. These receptors all stem from a human donor with a blood cancer. The donor label of this sample is uncertain. Each CDR3 is given with its conserved first and last residue. D genes are given only for firm matches. Only some rows state a clone size, as once, few, many or a class for expanded clones.

J: TRBJ2-5; V: TRBV20-1; D: TRBD2; size: medium-sized; CDR3: CSASSVGVAGQWETQYF; DNA: TGCAGTGCTAGTTCGGTGGGAGTAGCGGGGCAATGGGAGACCCAGTACTTC
J: TRBJ2-7; V: TRBV7-6; D: -; size: large; CDR3: CASSLDTGSPYEQYF; DNA: TGTGCCAGCAGCTTAGATACGGGGTCCCCCTACGAGCAGTACTTC
J: TRBJ2-3; V: TRBV6-5; D: TRBD2; size: large; CDR3: CASSYLSGSGTDTQYF; DNA: TGTGCCAGCAGTTACCTTAGCGGGAGTGGCACAGATACGCAGTATTTT
J: TRBJ1-2; V: TRBV6-2/TRBV6-3; D: -; size: large; CDR3: CASSSGGASNYGYTF; DNA: TGTGCCAGCAGTTCCGGGGGCGCTTCTAACTATGGCTACACCTTC
J: TRBJ2-1; V: TRBV19; D: TRBD2; size: hyperexpanded; CDR3: CASSILSGGYNEQFF; DNA: TGTGCCAGTAGTATATTAAGCGGGGGTTACAATGAGCAGTTCTTC
J: TRBJ1-6; V: TRBV5-6; D: -; size: large; CDR3: CASSTPRYDHNSPLHF; DNA: TGTGCCAGCAGCACCCCCCGCTACGATCATAATTCACCCCTCCACTTT
J: TRBJ2-1; V: TRBV5-6; D: TRBD1; size: -; CDR3: CASSLLGQGSSYNEQFF; DNA: TGTGCCAGCAGCCTGCTGGGACAGGGAAGCTCCTACAATGAGCAGTTCTTC
J: TRBJ2-7; V: TRBV28; D: -; size: -; CDR3: CASSRTPYYEQYF; DNA: TGTGCCAGCAGTCGGACACCCTACTACGAGCAGTACTTC
J: TRBJ2-2; V: TRBV6-5; D: TRBD2; size: -; CDR3: CASSPTFSGTNTGELFF; DNA: TGTGCCAGCAGTCCAACCTTTAGCGGGACGAACACCGGGGAGCTGTTTTTT
J: TRBJ2-2; V: TRBV6-5; D: TRBD2; size: large; CDR3: CASSPTFSGARHTGELFF; DNA: TGTGCCAGCAGTCCAACCTTTAGCGGGGCGAGGCACACCGGGGAGCTGTTTTTT
J: TRBJ2-7; V: TRBV20-1; D: -; size: few; CDR3: CSADEQYF; DNA: TGCAGTGCAGACGAGCAGTACTTC
J: TRBJ2-2; V: TRBV5-4; D: TRBD2; size: -; CDR3: CASSPGTSGARHTGELFF; DNA: TGTGCCAGCAGCCCGGGGACTAGCGGGGCGAGGCACACCGGGGAGCTGTTTTTT
J: TRBJ2-1; V: TRBV5-6; D: TRBD2; size: -; CDR3: CASSLVLAGVREQFF; DNA: TGTGCCAGCAGCTTGGTACTAGCGGGAGTCCGTGAGCAGTTCTTC
J: TRBJ2-1; V: TRBV4-3; D: -; size: medium-sized; CDR3: CASSQAGTSSYNEQFF; DNA: TGCGCCAGCAGCCAAGCAGGGACGAGCTCCTACAATGAGCAGTTCTTC
J: TRBJ2-2; V: TRBV30; D: TRBD2; size: large; CDR3: CAWSGSGGAGRELFF; DNA: TGTGCCTGGAGTGGCAGCGGGGGGGCCGGCCGGGAGCTGTTTTTT
J: TRBJ2-3; V: TRBV5-4; D: TRBD2; size: hyperexpanded; CDR3: CASSLASGAGDTQYF; DNA: TGTGCCAGCAGCTTGGCTAGCGGGGCGGGTGATACGCAGTATTTT
J: TRBJ1-5; V: TRBV5-4; D: TRBD1; size: -; CDR3: CASSRGQGNNQPQHF; DNA: TGTGCCAGCAGCCGCGGACAGGGGAACAATCAGCCCCAGCATTTT
J: TRBJ1-3; V: TRBV7-9; D: -; size: medium-sized; CDR3: CASGTGSGNTIYF; DNA: TGTGCCAGCGGGACTGGTTCTGGAAACACCATATATTTT
J: TRBJ1-1; V: TRBV29-1; D: -; size: -; CDR3: CSVVTWGGTEAFF; DNA: TGCAGCGTTGTGACTTGGGGGGGCACTGAAGCTTTCTTT
J: TRBJ2-1; V: TRBV28; D: TRBD1; size: medium-sized; CDR3: CASSLPTTGGYNEQFF; DNA: TGTGCCAGCAGCCTCCCTACGACAGGGGGCTACAATGAGCAGTTCTTC
J: TRBJ1-4; V: TRBV4-3; D: TRBD1; size: medium-sized; CDR3: CASSQDRLAGGGEKLFF; DNA: TGCGCCAGCAGCCAAGATCGCCTAGCAGGGGGGGGTGAAAAACTGTTTTTT
J: TRBJ2-3; V: TRBV29-1; D: -; size: hyperexpanded; CDR3: CSVVPSTDTQYF; DNA: TGCAGCGTTGTCCCGAGCACAGATACGCAGTATTTT
J: TRBJ2-5; V: TRBV7-9; D: -; size: large; CDR3: CASSLGRGETQYF; DNA: TGTGCCAGCAGCTTAGGTCGAGGGGAGACCCAGTACTTC
J: TRBJ2-5; V: TRBV6-1; D: -; size: large; CDR3: CASKGRGDAYVETQYF; DNA: TGTGCCAGCAAAGGGAGAGGGGACGCCTATGTGGAGACCCAGTACTTC
J: TRBJ2-7; V: TRBV28; D: TRBD2; size: medium-sized; CDR3: CASSSYGRKRELTYEQYF; DNA: TGTGCCAGCAGTTCCTATGGGCGCAAGCGGGAGTTAACCTACGAGCAGTACTTC
J: TRBJ2-1; V: TRBV29-1; D: -; size: hyperexpanded; CDR3: CSVEWGNEQFF; DNA: TGCAGCGTTGAGTGGGGGAATGAGCAGTTCTTC
J: TRBJ1-3; V: TRBV2; D: -; size: medium-sized; CDR3: CASSDRGGGDRNTIYF; DNA: TGTGCCAGCAGTGACCGGGGGGGGGGCGATCGGAACACCATATATTTT
J: TRBJ2-5; V: TRBV6-1; D: TRBD1; size: large; CDR3: CASIPADRVVSETQYF; DNA: TGTGCCAGCATCCCGGCGGACAGGGTCGTATCAGAGACCCAGTACTTC
J: TRBJ2-1; V: TRBV19; D: TRBD2; size: large; CDR3: CASSIPGTSFHEQFF; DNA: TGTGCCAGTAGTATTCCTGGGACTAGTTTTCATGAGCAGTTCTTC
J: TRBJ2-1; V: TRBV6-6; D: -; size: large; CDR3: CASSPRDGVYNEQFF; DNA: TGTGCCAGCAGTCCGCGGGACGGCGTTTACAATGAGCAGTTCTTC
J: TRBJ1-2; V: TRBV6-5; D: TRBD1; size: -; CDR3: CASSTRTGNYGYTF; DNA: TGTGCCAGCAGTACCCGGACAGGGAACTATGGCTACACCTTC
J: TRBJ2-1; V: TRBV11-2; D: TRBD1; size: medium-sized; CDR3: CASSFTGVGTYNEQFF; DNA: TGTGCCAGCAGCTTCACAGGGGTGGGGACCTACAATGAGCAGTTCTTC
J: TRBJ2-2; V: TRBV27; D: -; size: large; CDR3: CASSFLTGNTGELFF; DNA: TGTGCCAGCAGTTTCCTCACAGGGAACACCGGGGAGCTGTTTTTT
J: TRBJ2-5; V: TRBV27; D: -; size: large; CDR3: CASSPLRARRGGETQYF; DNA: TGTGCCAGCAGTCCCTTGAGGGCGCGGAGGGGGGGAGAGACCCAGTACTTC
J: TRBJ2-1; V: TRBV10-1; D: TRBD2; size: large; CDR3: CASSESRGLAKYNEQFF; DNA: TGCGCCAGCAGTGAGTCAAGGGGACTAGCTAAGTACAATGAGCAGTTCTTC
J: TRBJ2-2; V: TRBV29-1; D: -; size: large; CDR3: CSVELRLGTTGELFF; DNA: TGCAGCGTTGAACTTCGGCTGGGGACCACCGGGGAGCTGTTTTTT
J: TRBJ1-4; V: TRBV20-1; D: -; size: medium-sized; CDR3: CSAPKGGGEKLFF; DNA: TGCAGTGCTCCAAAGGGGGGCGGGGAAAAACTGTTTTTT
J: TRBJ2-3; V: TRBV5-4; D: -; size: once; CDR3: CASSFGDNTQYF; DNA: TGTGCCAGCAGCTTTGGGGATAATACGCAGTATTTT
J: TRBJ1-6; V: TRBV30; D: TRBD1; size: large; CDR3: CAYNRDRGPSSYNSPLHF; DNA: TGTGCCTACAACCGGGACAGAGGGCCGAGCTCCTATAATTCACCCCTCCACTTT
J: TRBJ2-2; V: TRBV5-6; D: TRBD2; size: -; CDR3: CASSLASGGARQGITTGELFF; DNA: TGTGCCAGCAGCTTGGCTAGCGGGGGCGCCCGACAGGGGATTACCACCGGGGAGCTGTTTTTT
J: TRBJ1-2; V: TRBV10-3; D: -; size: large; CDR3: CAISDGQRNYGYTF; DNA: TGTGCCATCAGTGATGGACAACGTAACTATGGCTACACCTTC
J: TRBJ2-2; V: TRBV6-5; D: TRBD2; size: -; CDR3: CASSPTFSGPRHTGELFF; DNA: TGTGCTAGCAGTCCAACCTTTAGCGGGCCGAGGCACACCGGGGAGCTGTTTTTT
J: TRBJ2-1; V: TRBV29-1; D: -; size: -; CDR3: CSVGWGNEQFF; DNA: TGCAGCGTTGGTTGGGGGAATGAGCAGTTCTTC
J: TRBJ2-3; V: TRBV20-1; D: -; size: medium-sized; CDR3: CSAPVEYTDTQYF; DNA: TGCAGTGCCCCGGTAGAGTACACAGATACGCAGTATTTT
J: TRBJ1-5; V: TRBV7-9; D: -; size: medium-sized; CDR3: CASSLADGPQPQHF; DNA: TGTGCCAGCAGCTTAGCAGACGGCCCGCAGCCCCAGCATTTT
J: TRBJ1-4; V: TRBV29-1; D: -; size: large; CDR3: CSVGWDLQKLFF; DNA: TGCAGCGTTGGTTGGGACCTGCAAAAACTGTTTTTT
J: TRBJ1-5; V: TRBV29-1; D: TRBD1; size: few; CDR3: CSVGGTGDRDQPQHF; DNA: TGCAGCGTTGGGGGGACAGGGGATCGGGATCAGCCCCAGCATTTT
J: TRBJ2-2; V: TRBV6-5; D: TRBD1; size: -; CDR3: CAVPGTANTGELFF; DNA: TGTGCCGTCCCCGGGACAGCGAACACCGGGGAGCTGTTTTTT
J: TRBJ2-7; V: TRBV10-3; D: -; size: large; CDR3: CATQQSSTYEQYF; DNA: TGTGCCACCCAACAATCGAGTACCTACGAGCAGTACTTC
J: TRBJ2-5; V: TRBV5-4; D: -; size: hyperexpanded; CDR3: CASSLFPPGVKTQYF; DNA: TGTGCCAGCAGCTTGTTCCCGCCAGGGGTAAAGACCCAGTACTTC
J: TRBJ2-5; V: TRBV7-2; D: TRBD2; size: medium-sized; CDR3: CASRLSGGGGQTQYF; DNA: TGTGCCAGCAGGTTAAGCGGGGGCGGAGGTCAGACCCAGTACTTC
J: TRBJ2-7; V: TRBV5-6; D: -; size: -; CDR3: CASSLPSDIYEQYF; DNA: TGTGCCAGCAGCTTACCTTCGGACATCTACGAGCAGTACTTC
J: TRBJ2-3; V: TRBV11-3; D: -; size: -; CDR3: CASSHRGAGDTQYF; DNA: TGTGCCAGCAGCCATAGAGGGGCGGGTGATACGCAGTATTTT
J: TRBJ2-5; V: TRBV7-9; D: -; size: few; CDR3: CASSLQETQYF; DNA: TGTGCCAGCAGCTTACAGGAGACCCAGTACTTC
J: TRBJ2-7; V: TRBV13; D: -; size: large; CDR3: CASSLGASPYEQYF; DNA: TGTGCCAGCAGCTTAGGGGCATCCCCCTACGAGCAGTACTTC
J: TRBJ1-2; V: TRBV7-9; D: TRBD1; size: medium-sized; CDR3: CASRESGQGLAGYTF; DNA: TGTGCCAGCAGGGAGTCGGGACAGGGGCTGGCGGGCTACACCTTC
J: TRBJ2-1; V: TRBV29-1; D: -; size: -; CDR3: CSAEWRNEQFF; DNA: TGCAGCGCTGAGTGGAGGAATGAGCAGTTCTTC
J: TRBJ1-1; V: TRBV6-6; D: -; size: hyperexpanded; CDR3: CASSPPRMVEAFF; DNA: TGTGCCAGCAGCCCCCCTCGAATGGTTGAAGCTTTCTTT
J: TRBJ1-5; V: TRBV29-1; D: -; size: large; CDR3: CSVADGNNQPQHF; DNA: TGCAGCGTTGCGGACGGAAACAATCAGCCCCAGCATTTT